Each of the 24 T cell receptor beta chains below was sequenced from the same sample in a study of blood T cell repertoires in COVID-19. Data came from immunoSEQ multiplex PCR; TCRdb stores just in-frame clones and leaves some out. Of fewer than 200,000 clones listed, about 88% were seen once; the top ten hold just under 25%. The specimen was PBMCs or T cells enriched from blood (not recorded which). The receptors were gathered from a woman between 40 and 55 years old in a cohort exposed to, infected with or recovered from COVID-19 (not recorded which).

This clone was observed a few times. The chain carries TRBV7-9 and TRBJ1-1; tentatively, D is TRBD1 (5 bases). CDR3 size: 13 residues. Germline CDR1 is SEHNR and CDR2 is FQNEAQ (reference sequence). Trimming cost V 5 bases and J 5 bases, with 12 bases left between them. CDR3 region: CASSPLGGTEAFF. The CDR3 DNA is TGTGCCAGCAGCCCCCTGGGGGGGACTGAAGCTTTCTTT. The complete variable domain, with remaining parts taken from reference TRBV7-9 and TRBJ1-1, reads DTGVSQNPRHKITKRGQNVTFRCDPISEHNRLYWYRQTLGQGPEFLTYFQNEAQLEKSRLLSDRFSAERPKGSFSTLEIQRTEQGDSAMYLCASSPLGGTEAFFGQGTRLTVV.

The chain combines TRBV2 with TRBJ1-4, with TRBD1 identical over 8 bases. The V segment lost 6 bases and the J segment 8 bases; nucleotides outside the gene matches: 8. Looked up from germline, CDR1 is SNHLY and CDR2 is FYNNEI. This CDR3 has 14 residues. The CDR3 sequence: CASSVDREGEKLFF. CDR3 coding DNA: TGTGCCAGCAGCGTGGACAGGGAAGGAGAAAAACTGTTTTTT.

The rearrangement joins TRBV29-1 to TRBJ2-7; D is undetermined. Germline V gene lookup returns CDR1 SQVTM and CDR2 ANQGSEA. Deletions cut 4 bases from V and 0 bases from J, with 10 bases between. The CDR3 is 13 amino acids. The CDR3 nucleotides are TGCAGCGTTGTATTTGCGAACTCCTACGAGCAGTACTTC. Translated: CSVVFANSYEQYF.

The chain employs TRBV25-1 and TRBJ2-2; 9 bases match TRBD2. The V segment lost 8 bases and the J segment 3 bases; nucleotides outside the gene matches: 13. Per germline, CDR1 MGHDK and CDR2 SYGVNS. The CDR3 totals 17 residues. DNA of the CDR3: TGTGCCAGCTCACTTACCCAAGCGGGGGGCTACACCGGGGAGCTGTTTTTT. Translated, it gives CASSLTQAGGYTGELFF.

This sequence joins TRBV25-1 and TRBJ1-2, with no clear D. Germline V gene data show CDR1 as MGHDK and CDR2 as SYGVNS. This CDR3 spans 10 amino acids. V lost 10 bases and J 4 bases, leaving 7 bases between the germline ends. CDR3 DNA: TGTGCCACCTCGAGCTATGGCTACACCTTC. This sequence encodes CATSSYGYTF.

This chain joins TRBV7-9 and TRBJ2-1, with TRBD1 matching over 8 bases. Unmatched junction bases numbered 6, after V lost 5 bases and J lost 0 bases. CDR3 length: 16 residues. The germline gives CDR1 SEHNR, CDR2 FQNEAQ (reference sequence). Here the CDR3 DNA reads TGTGCCAGCAGCCCAGGGGGCGGCCGCTCCTACAATGAGCAGTTCTTC. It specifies CASSPGGGRSYNEQFF. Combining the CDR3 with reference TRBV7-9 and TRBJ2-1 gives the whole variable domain DTGVSQNPRHKITKRGQNVTFRCDPISEHNRLYWYRQTLGQGPEFLTYFQNEAQLEKSRLLSDRFSAERPKGSFSTLEIQRTEQGDSAMYLCASSPGGGRSYNEQFFGPGTRLTVL.

Written as DNA, the CDR3 is TGTGCCAGCAGCCCAGGACAGATCACAGATACGCAGTATTTT. Protein sequence: CASSPGQITDTQYF. The genes are TRBV11-2 and TRBJ2-3, with D tentatively TRBD1 (6 bases). This CDR3 contains 14 residues. V was shortened by 5 bases and J by 2 bases, with 11 bases between the two germline ends. Per the germline V gene, CDR1 is SGHAT and CDR2 is FQNNGV.

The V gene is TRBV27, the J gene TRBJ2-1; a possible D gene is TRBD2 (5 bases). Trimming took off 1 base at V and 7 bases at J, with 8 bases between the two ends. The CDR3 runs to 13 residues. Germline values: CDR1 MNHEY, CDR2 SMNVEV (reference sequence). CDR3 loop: CASSLLTTNEQFF. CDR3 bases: TGTGCCAGCAGTTTATTGACTACGAATGAGCAGTTCTTC.

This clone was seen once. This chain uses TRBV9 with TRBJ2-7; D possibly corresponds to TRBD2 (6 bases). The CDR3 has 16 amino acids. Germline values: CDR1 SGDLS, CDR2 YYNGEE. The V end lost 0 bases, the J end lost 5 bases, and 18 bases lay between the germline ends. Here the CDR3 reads CASSVGGAGRSHEQYF. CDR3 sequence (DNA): TGTGCCAGCAGCGTAGGAGGAGCGGGCCGAAGCCACGAGCAGTACTTC.

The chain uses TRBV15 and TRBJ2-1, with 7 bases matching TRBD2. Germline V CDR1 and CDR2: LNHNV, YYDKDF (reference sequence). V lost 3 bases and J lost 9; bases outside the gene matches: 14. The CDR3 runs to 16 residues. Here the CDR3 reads CATSSRGRGRAIEQFF. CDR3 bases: TGTGCCACCAGCAGTCGCGGGAGAGGGCGGGCAATTGAGCAGTTCTTC.

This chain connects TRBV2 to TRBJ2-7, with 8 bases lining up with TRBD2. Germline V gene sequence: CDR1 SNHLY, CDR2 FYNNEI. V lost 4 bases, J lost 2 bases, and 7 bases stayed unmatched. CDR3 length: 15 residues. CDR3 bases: TGTGCCAGCAGTGGCACCGGGACTAGTACCTACGAGCAGTACTTC. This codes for CASSGTGTSTYEQYF.

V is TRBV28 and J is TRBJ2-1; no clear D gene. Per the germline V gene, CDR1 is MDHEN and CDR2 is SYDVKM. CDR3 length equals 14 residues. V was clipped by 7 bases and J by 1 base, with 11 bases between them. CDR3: CASIGSGSYNEQFF. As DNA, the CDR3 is TGTGCCAGCATCGGCTCAGGTTCCTACAATGAGCAGTTCTTC.

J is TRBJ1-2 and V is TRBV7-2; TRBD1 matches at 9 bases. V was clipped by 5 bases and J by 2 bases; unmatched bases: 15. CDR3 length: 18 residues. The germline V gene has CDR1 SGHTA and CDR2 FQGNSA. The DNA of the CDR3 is TGTGCCAGCAGCCCCAAGACATACAGGGGGCGATGGAACTATGGCTACACCTTC. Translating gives CASSPKTYRGRWNYGYTF.

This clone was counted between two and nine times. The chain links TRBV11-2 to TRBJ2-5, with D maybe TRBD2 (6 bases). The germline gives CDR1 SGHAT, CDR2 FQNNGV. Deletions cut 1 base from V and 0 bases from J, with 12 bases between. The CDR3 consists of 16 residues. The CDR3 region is CASSLGAGRYQETQYF. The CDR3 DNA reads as TGTGCCAGCAGCTTAGGGGCAGGGAGGTACCAAGAGACCCAGTACTTC.

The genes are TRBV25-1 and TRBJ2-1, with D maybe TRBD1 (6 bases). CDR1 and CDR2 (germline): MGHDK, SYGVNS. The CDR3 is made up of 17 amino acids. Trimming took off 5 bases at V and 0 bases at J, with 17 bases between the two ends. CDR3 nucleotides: TGTGCCAGCAGTAGGGACAATAGTTTGAGCTCCTACAATGAGCAGTTCTTC. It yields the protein CASSRDNSLSSYNEQFF.

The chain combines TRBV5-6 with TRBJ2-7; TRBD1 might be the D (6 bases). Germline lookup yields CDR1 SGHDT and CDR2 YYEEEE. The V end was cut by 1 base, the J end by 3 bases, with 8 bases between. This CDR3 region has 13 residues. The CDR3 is CASSLIRGYEQYF. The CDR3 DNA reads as TGTGCCAGCAGCTTGATCAGGGGCTACGAGCAGTACTTC.

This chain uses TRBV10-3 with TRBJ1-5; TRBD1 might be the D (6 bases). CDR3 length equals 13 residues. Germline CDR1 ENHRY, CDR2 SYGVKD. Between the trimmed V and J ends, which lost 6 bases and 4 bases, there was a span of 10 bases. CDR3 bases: TGTGCCATCAGGCAGGGGCCAAATCAGCCCCAGCATTTT. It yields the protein CAIRQGPNQPQHF.

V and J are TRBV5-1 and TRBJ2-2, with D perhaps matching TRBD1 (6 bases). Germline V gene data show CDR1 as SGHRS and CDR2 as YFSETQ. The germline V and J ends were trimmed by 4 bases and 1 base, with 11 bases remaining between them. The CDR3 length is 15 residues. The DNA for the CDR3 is TGCGCCAGCAGCCTCAGGGGCGAGAACACCGGGGAGCTGTTTTTT. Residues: CASSLRGENTGELFF.

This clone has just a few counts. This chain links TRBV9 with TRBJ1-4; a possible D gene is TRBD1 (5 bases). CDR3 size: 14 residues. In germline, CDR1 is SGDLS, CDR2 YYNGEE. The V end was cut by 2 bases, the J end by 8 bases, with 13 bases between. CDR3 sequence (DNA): TGTGCCAGCAGCGTGGCTGGGGCGGAGGAAAAACTGTTTTTT. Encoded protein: CASSVAGAEEKLFF.

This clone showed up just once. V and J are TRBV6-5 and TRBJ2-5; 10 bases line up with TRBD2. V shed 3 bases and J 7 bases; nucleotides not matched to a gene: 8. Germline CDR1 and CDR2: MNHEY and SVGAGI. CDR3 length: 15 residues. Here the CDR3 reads CASSYSLAGAGTQYF. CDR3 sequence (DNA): TGTGCCAGCAGTTATAGTCTAGCGGGAGCGGGGACCCAGTACTTC.

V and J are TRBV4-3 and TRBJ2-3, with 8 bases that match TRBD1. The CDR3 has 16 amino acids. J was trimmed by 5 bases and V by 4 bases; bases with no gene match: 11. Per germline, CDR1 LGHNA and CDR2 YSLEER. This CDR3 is CASSRNPGQVLDTQYF. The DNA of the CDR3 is TGCGCCAGCAGCCGAAATCCGGGACAGGTCCTAGATACGCAGTATTTT.

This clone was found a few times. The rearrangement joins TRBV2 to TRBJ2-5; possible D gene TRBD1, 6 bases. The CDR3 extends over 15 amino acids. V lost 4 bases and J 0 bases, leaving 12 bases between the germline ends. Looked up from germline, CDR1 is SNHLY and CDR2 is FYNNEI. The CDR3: CASSGDTYYQETQYF. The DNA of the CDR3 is TGTGCCAGCAGTGGGGACACCTATTACCAAGAGACCCAGTACTTC.

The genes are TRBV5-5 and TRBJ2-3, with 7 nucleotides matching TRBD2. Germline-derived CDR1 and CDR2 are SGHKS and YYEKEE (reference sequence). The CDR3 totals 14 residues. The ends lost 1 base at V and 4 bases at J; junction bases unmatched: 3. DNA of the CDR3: TGTGCCAGCAGCTTGCTAGGACTAGCAGATACGCAGTATTTT. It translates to CASSLLGLADTQYF.

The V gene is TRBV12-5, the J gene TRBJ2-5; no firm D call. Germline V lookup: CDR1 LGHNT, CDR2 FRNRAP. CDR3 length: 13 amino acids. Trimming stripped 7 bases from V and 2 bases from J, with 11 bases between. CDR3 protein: CASAPPIQETQYF. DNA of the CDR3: TGTGCTAGTGCCCCTCCTATACAAGAGACCCAGTACTTC.